These 17 T cell receptor beta chains were all obtained from the same sample, sequenced in a study of T-cell memory formation after mild COVID-19 (dated by TCRdb to the early 2020s). Libraries were constructed by 5' RACE. Reads for this sample came from an Illumina NovaSeq 6000. TCRdb itself trimmed the public reads at Q25 with fastp, ran MiXCR and retained productive beta chains. Rows matching on CDR3 protein sequence are summarized as one entry with the most common DNA and genes. The sample table holds roughly 200,000 distinct CDR3 sequences, of which more than 15% were seen once. Approximately 2.2% of the sample comes from the top ten. The specimen was PBMCs or a T cell subset sorted from them (not recorded which). The receptor set was obtained from an adult woman who had mild COVID-19 (a few samples of this study predate the infection). The sample titles of this study are shuffled in the database, so cell type and time point are left out; the donor was told from shared clones.

The CDR3 sequence: CASSLGGASELFF. CDR3 DNA sequence: TGCGCCAGCAGCTTGGGGGGAGCCTCCGAGCTGTTTTTT. The genes are TRBV5-1 and TRBJ2-2, with D perhaps TRBD2 (5 bases). Germline assignment: CDR1 SGHRS and CDR2 YFSETQ. Trimming cost V 0 bases and J 11 bases, with 11 bases left between them. The CDR3 is made up of 13 amino acids.

In its sample, this clonotype was seen a few times. The chain couples TRBV6-5 to TRBJ2-7; no reliable D call. The germline V and J ends were trimmed by 4 bases and 0 bases, with 13 bases remaining between them. This CDR3 contains 15 residues. In germline, CDR1 is MNHEY, CDR2 SVGAGI. CDR3 amino acids: CASSSPDKGSYEQYF. In DNA, the CDR3 is TGTGCCAGCAGTTCCCCAGATAAGGGCTCCTACGAGCAGTACTTC.

This sequence joins TRBV12-3 or TRBV12-4 and TRBJ2-5, with 7 bases fitting TRBD2. The CDR3 sequence is 14 residues long. After removal of 7 bases from V and 6 bases from J, the junction contained 11 bases not matched to a gene. The DNA of the CDR3 is TGTGCCAGCACCCGGGAGGACGGGGGAAAGACCCAGTACTTC. Translating gives CASTREDGGKTQYF.

This clonotype was counted once. This chain links TRBV7-2 with TRBJ1-1; 7 nucleotides align to TRBD1. Germline lookup yields CDR1 SGHTA and CDR2 FQGNSA. This CDR3 is built from 13 residues. V dropped 6 bases and J dropped 2; count of bases not matched to a gene: 3. The CDR3 region has the DNA TGTGCCAGCAGACAAGGGGGCAACACTGAAGCTTTCTTT. This encodes CASRQGGNTEAFF.

This chain uses TRBV30 with TRBJ2-3, with D unclear. Trimming removed 3 bases from V and 8 bases from J, with 12 bases in between. CDR1 and CDR2 (germline): GTSNPN, SVGIG (reference sequence). CDR3 size: 12 residues. The CDR3 DNA is TGTGCCTGGAGCGCCCCCTCAGCTACGCAGTATTTT. Residues: CAWSAPSATQYF.

The CDR3 loop reads CASSLSPGGNTDTQYF. CDR3 sequence (DNA): TGTGCCAGCAGTTTGTCCCCGGGAGGGAACACAGATACGCAGTATTTT. The V and J genes are TRBV12-3 or TRBV12-4 and TRBJ2-3; 8 bases map to TRBD2. The CDR3 contains 16 residues. J gave up 2 bases and V 3 bases, and 7 bases lay outside the gene matches.

This clonotype was detected many times. The chain has TRBV6-5 and TRBJ1-1; TRBD1 agrees at 8 bases. CDR1 and CDR2 (germline): MNHEY, SVGAGI. With 9 bases clipped from V and 4 bases from J, the junction kept 10 bases outside the gene matches. The CDR3 loop spans 14 amino acids. CDR3 in amino acids: CASQRTGSGTEAFF. The CDR3 DNA follows: TGTGCCAGTCAGAGGACAGGGAGTGGCACTGAAGCTTTCTTT.

The sample holds a few counts of this clonotype. The rearrangement uses TRBV5-1 and TRBJ2-5, with D perhaps being TRBD1 or TRBD2 (5 bases each). Germline CDR1 and CDR2: SGHRS and YFSETQ. The CDR3 is made up of 13 amino acids. V was clipped by 5 bases and J by 4 bases, with 12 bases between them. This CDR3 is CASRPPGRETQYF. In nucleotides, the CDR3 is TGCGCCAGCAGGCCTCCGGGACGAGAGACCCAGTACTTC.

Regarding this clonotype: The junction does not match germline at one end; this may be a read error. The chain combines TRBV7-2 with TRBJ2-6; TRBD2 is a possible D gene (5 bases). The CDR3 is made up of 15 amino acids. CDR1 and CDR2 (germline): SGHTA, FQGNSA. The CDR3 DNA reads TGTGCCAGCAGCCTAGCCACCTCTGGGGCCAACGTCCTGACTTTC. Translating gives CASSLATSGANVLTF.

This chain uses TRBV29-1 with TRBJ2-7, with 11 bases that match TRBD2. In germline, CDR1 is SQVTM, CDR2 ANQGSEA. The CDR3 extends over 13 amino acids. J gave up 2 bases and V 8 bases, and 5 bases lay outside the gene matches. The CDR3 DNA is TGCAGCCGTAGACTAGCGGGGACCTACGAGCAGTACTTC. It codes for CSRRLAGTYEQYF.

This chain links TRBV5-5 with TRBJ2-7; the D gene is possibly TRBD1 (6 bases). The CDR3 consists of 14 residues. Germline loops: CDR1 SGHKS, CDR2 YYEKEE (reference sequence). V was pared by 3 bases and J by 5 bases, with 15 bases between. CDR3 coding DNA: TGTGCCAGCAGCTCCGGGCAGGGGCACCACGAGCAGTACTTC. Amino acid sequence: CASSSGQGHHEQYF.

Only a few counts were recorded for this clonotype. This chain uses TRBV4-1 with TRBJ2-7; 8 bases fit TRBD1. The germline CDR1 and CDR2 sequences are MGHRA and YSYEKL. This CDR3 region has 16 residues. V gave up 3 bases and J gave up 3 bases; unmatched junction bases: 10. CDR3 sequence reads: CASSQAQGAVYYEQYF. Here the CDR3 DNA reads TGCGCCAGCAGCCAGGCCCAGGGGGCGGTTTACTACGAGCAGTACTTC.

This chain connects TRBV10-3 to TRBJ2-3; 9 bases fit TRBD2. From germline, CDR1 is ENHRY and CDR2 SYGVKD. V lost 2 bases and J lost 4; bases outside the gene matches: 10. CDR3 length: 17 amino acids. The CDR3 DNA reads TGTGCCATCAGTGAGACGATAGCGGGAGCTGGGGCAGATACGCAGTATTTT. Translated, it gives CAISETIAGAGADTQYF.

The chain is built from TRBV6-5 and TRBJ1-6; D uncertain. V gave up 2 bases and J gave up 5 bases, with 10 bases separating them. This CDR3 is built from 15 residues. CDR1 is MNHEY, CDR2 SVGAGI, per germline. This CDR3 is CASSYRVGNNSPLHF. The DNA for the CDR3 is TGTGCCAGCAGTTACCGGGTGGGTAATAATTCACCCCTCCACTTT.

This clonotype was recorded a few times. CDR3 DNA: TGCAGTGCTAGAGATGGAGACAGATCGTACGAGCAGTACTTC. Its protein is CSARDGDRSYEQYF. The chain carries TRBV20-1 and TRBJ2-7; D perhaps matches TRBD1 (5 bases). Germline CDR1 is DFQATT and CDR2 is SNEGSKA (reference sequence). The CDR3 has 14 amino acids. V was shortened by 0 bases and J by 4 bases, with 13 bases between the two germline ends.

CDR3 sequence: CASSLSARGETQYF. The CDR3 bases are TGTGCCAGCAGTTTAAGTGCTCGAGGAGAGACCCAGTACTTC. V gene TRBV12-3 or TRBV12-4 combines with J gene TRBJ2-5; no firm D call. Trimming took 2 bases from V and 4 from J, leaving 11 bases between them. The CDR3 is 14 residues long.

This clonotype was detected a few times. V is TRBV7-8 and J is TRBJ1-6; 8 bases are shared with TRBD1. The CDR3 is 13 residues long. Germline CDR1 is SGHVS and CDR2 is FQNEAQ. V lost 6 bases and J lost 9; bases outside the gene matches: 4. CDR3 sequence: CASRDRVFSPLHF. The DNA for the CDR3 is TGTGCCAGCAGGGACAGGGTTTTTTCACCCCTCCACTTT.